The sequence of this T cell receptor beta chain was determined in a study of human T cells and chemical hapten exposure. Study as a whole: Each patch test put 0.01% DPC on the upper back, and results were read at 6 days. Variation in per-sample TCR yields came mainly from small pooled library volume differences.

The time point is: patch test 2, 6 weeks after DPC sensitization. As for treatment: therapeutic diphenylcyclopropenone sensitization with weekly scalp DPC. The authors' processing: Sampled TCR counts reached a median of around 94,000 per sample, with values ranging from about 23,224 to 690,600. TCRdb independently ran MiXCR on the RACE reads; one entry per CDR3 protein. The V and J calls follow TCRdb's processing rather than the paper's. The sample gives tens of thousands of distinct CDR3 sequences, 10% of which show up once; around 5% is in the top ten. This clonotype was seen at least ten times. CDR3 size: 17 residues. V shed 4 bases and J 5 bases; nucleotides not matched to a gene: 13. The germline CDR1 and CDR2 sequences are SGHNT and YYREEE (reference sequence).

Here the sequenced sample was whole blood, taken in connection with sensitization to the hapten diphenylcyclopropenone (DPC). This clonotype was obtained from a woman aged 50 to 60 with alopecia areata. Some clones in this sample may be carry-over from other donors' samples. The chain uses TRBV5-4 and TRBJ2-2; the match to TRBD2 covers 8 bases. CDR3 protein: CASSGAGRASGTGELFF. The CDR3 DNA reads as TGTGCCAGCAGCGGGGCCGGGAGGGCCTCCGGGACCGGGGAGCTGTTTTTT.